Listed here are 8 T cell receptor beta chains from one sample, sequenced in a study of cytomegalovirus exposure and HLA in healthy donors. This PCR relied on a set of 60 Vbeta primers and 13 Jbeta primers. Using immunoSEQ multiplex PCR, the repertoire was profiled, and TCRdb retains in-frame clones only, with some absent. This sample has about 150,000 clones, with 77% found just once. The material sequenced was PBMCs. Source of these receptors: a male donor in good health and CMV-seronegative.

In this sample, this clone turned up once. The CDR3 sequence is CASTRETNEKLFF. CDR3 nucleotide sequence: TGTGCCAGCACTCGAGAAACTAATGAAAAACTGTTTTTT. The chain joins TRBV2 to TRBJ1-4; D gene unclear. Germline V gene lookup returns CDR1 SNHLY and CDR2 FYNNEI. V gave up 7 bases and J gave up 1 base, with 7 bases separating them. This CDR3 spans 13 amino acids.

CDR3 in DNA: TGTGCCAGCAGCCGTACCAGGAACAATCAGCCCCAGCATTTT. Its translation is CASSRTRNNQPQHF. The chain joins TRBV7-2 to TRBJ1-5; no clear D. CDR1 is SGHTA and CDR2 is FQGNSA in the germline V gene. V was trimmed by 5 bases and J by 3 bases, leaving 11 bases between them. The CDR3 has 14 amino acids.

This rearrangement joins TRBV14 to TRBJ2-7; TRBD1 agrees at 11 bases. Germline lookup yields CDR1 SGHDN and CDR2 FVKESK. CDR3 length equals 17 residues. Trimming cost V 3 bases and J 4 bases; bases outside gene matches: 11. CDR3 in amino acids: CASSQLTVGQGAYEQYF. CDR3 bases: TGTGCCAGCAGCCAGCTTACCGTCGGACAGGGGGCGTACGAGCAGTACTTC.

This clone was detected a few times. The V and J genes are TRBV27 and TRBJ2-2; 11 bases agree with TRBD1. The CDR3 has 16 amino acids. V shed 3 bases, J shed 5 bases, and the junction held 5 bases outside the gene matches. Looked up from germline, CDR1 is MNHEY and CDR2 is SMNVEV (reference sequence). The CDR3 nucleotides read TGTGCCAGCAGTTTGGACAGGGGGCTTGGGACCGGGGAGCTGTTTTTT. Translation gives CASSLDRGLGTGELFF.

This chain connects TRBV6-1 to TRBJ1-3, with 10 bases identical to TRBD1. With 6 bases clipped from V and 0 bases from J, the junction kept 2 bases outside the gene matches. This CDR3 is built from 15 residues. Germline CDR1 and CDR2: MNHNS and SASEGT. The CDR3 DNA is TGTGCCAGCAGAAGGGACAGGGGCTCTGGAAACACCATATATTTT. This sequence encodes CASRRDRGSGNTIYF.

The chain's CDR3 is CASMRKTQYF. Here the CDR3 DNA reads TGTGCCAGCATGCGGAAGACCCAGTACTTC. This chain connects TRBV2 to TRBJ2-5, with D unclear. Looked up from germline, CDR1 is SNHLY and CDR2 is FYNNEI. This CDR3 contains 10 residues. V lost 7 bases and J lost 6, with 6 bases in between.

The chain couples TRBV7-6 to TRBJ2-1, with 11 bases aligning to TRBD2. Losses at the gene ends were 6 bases for V and 4 bases for J; bases not matched to a gene: 8. This CDR3 spans 16 amino acids. The germline CDR1 and CDR2 sequences are SGHVS and FNYEAQ. The CDR3 protein is CASRLTSGGHYNEQFF. As DNA, the CDR3 is TGTGCCAGCAGACTTACTAGCGGGGGTCATTACAATGAGCAGTTCTTC.

This clone was seen more than once but under ten times. V and J are TRBV6-5 and TRBJ2-1, with D perhaps matching TRBD2 (6 bases). The CDR3 length is 16 residues. Germline V gene sequence: CDR1 MNHEY, CDR2 SVGAGI. V was trimmed by 0 bases and J by 7 bases, leaving 16 bases between them. DNA of the CDR3: TGTGCCAGCAGTTACTCCGGCGGCGGGACTGGAAATGAGCAGTTCTTC. It translates to CASSYSGGGTGNEQFF.